Listed here are 16 T cell receptor beta chains from one sample, sequenced in a study of blood T cell repertoires in COVID-19. The protocol was immunoSEQ multiplex PCR, while the TCRdb copy is restricted to in-frame clones and leaves out a portion. The table includes some 19,000 clones, over 65% detected once. Sequenced input: peripheral blood. These receptors came from a human donor in a cohort sampled during active COVID-19.

The rearrangement uses TRBV6-5 and TRBJ1-6; D remains unclear. The germline CDR1 and CDR2 sequences are MNHEY and SVGAGI. The CDR3 contains 15 residues. Trimming removed 7 bases at V and 0 bases at J, with 10 bases between. CDR3 sequence reads: CASTEVLSYNSPLHF. The CDR3 nucleotides are TGTGCCAGCACCGAGGTTCTCTCCTATAATTCACCCCTCCACTTT.

The rearrangement links TRBV19 to TRBJ1-1; 7 nucleotides agree with TRBD1. Trimming removed 6 bases from V and 4 bases from J; junction bases left unmatched: 14. Germline CDR1 is LNHDA and CDR2 is SQIVND (reference sequence). The CDR3 extends over 16 amino acids. CDR3 amino acids: CASSRSQGWVGTEAFF. For the CDR3, the DNA is TGTGCCAGTAGCCGATCACAGGGGTGGGTTGGCACTGAAGCTTTCTTT.

The DNA of the CDR3 is TGCGCCAGCAGCTTGGCGGCGGGGCTGGGTCCGGATACGCAGTATTTT. Protein sequence: CASSLAAGLGPDTQYF. The chain uses TRBV5-1 and TRBJ2-3; D possibly corresponds to TRBD2 (6 bases). The length of the CDR3 is 16 residues. CDR1 and CDR2 from the germline V gene are SGHRS and YFSETQ. V was clipped by 0 bases and J by 6 bases, with 17 bases between them.

This clone was observed once. V usage is TRBV4-1 and J usage is TRBJ1-2, with D perhaps matching TRBD1 (6 bases). Trimming pared 3 bases from V and 2 bases from J, leaving 10 bases between. Germline CDR1 and CDR2: MGHRA and YSYEKL. The CDR3 spans 14 residues. The CDR3 protein is CASSHPGTNYGYTF. In nucleotides, the CDR3 is TGCGCCAGCAGCCACCCCGGGACAAACTATGGCTACACCTTC.

V usage is TRBV6-2 or TRBV6-3 and J usage is TRBJ1-5; D is undetermined. From germline, CDR1 is MNHEY and CDR2 SVGEGT. V shed 6 bases and J shed 6 bases, with 6 bases lying between them. The CDR3 runs 11 residues. CDR3 bases: TGTGCCAGCAGCCACGGTCAGCCCCAGCATTTT. Residues: CASSHGQPQHF.

The genes are TRBV28 and TRBJ2-3, with 7 bases lining up with TRBD2. Germline loops: CDR1 MDHEN, CDR2 SYDVKM. The CDR3 has 17 amino acids. Germline trimming cut 4 bases from V and 2 bases from J; bases unmatched to any gene: 12. The CDR3 DNA is TGTGCCAGCAGTTCTCTTTGGGGAGGGCCTCTCACAGATACGCAGTATTTT. This codes for CASSSLWGGPLTDTQYF. Full variable domain (outside the CDR3, taken from reference TRBV28 and TRBJ2-3): DVKVTQSSRYLVKRTGEKVFLECVQDMDHENMFWYRQDPGLGLRLIYFSYDVKMKEKGDIPEGYSVSREKKERFSLILESASTNQTSMYLCASSSLWGGPLTDTQYFGPGTRLTVL.

The V call is TRBV6-6, the J call TRBJ1-5; 12 bases align to TRBD1. CDR1 MNHNY and CDR2 SVGAGI come from the germline V gene (reference sequence). The CDR3 is made up of 15 amino acids. The V and J ends lost 5 bases and 6 bases, in that order; junction bases with no gene match: 5. The CDR3 here is CASSIGTGGFQPQHF. The CDR3 DNA follows: TGTGCCAGCAGTATCGGGACAGGGGGCTTTCAGCCCCAGCATTTT.

The V and J genes are TRBV28 and TRBJ2-3, with TRBD1 identical over 7 bases. V lost 9 bases and J lost 3; bases outside the gene matches: 6. This CDR3 contains 13 residues. Germline V gene data show CDR1 as MDHEN and CDR2 as SYDVKM. CDR3 in DNA: TGTGCCAGTTACGACAGGGCGACAGATACGCAGTATTTT. This gives the protein CASYDRATDTQYF.

CDR3: CASSRPGQGAKETQYF. The CDR3 DNA follows: TGTGCCAGCAGCCGTCCGGGACAGGGGGCGAAGGAGACCCAGTACTTC. The chain has TRBV3-1 (or the pseudogene TRBV3-2) and TRBJ2-5; 12 positions match TRBD1. With 4 bases clipped from V and 5 bases from J, the junction kept 8 bases outside the gene matches. The CDR3 runs to 16 residues. Germline CDR1 is LGHDT and CDR2 is YNNKEL (reference sequence).

The chain uses TRBV28 and TRBJ1-1; TRBD1 matches 8 bases. The CDR3 runs to 14 residues. Germline V gene data show CDR1 as MDHEN and CDR2 as SYDVKM. V shed 2 bases and J 7 bases; nucleotides not matched to a gene: 6. The CDR3 loop reads CASSLNRGYNEAFF. The CDR3 DNA sequence: TGTGCCAGCAGTTTAAACAGGGGGTATAATGAAGCTTTCTTT.

This rearrangement joins TRBV15 to TRBJ1-1, with unresolved D. V dropped 0 bases and J dropped 0 bases, with 5 bases sitting between them. This CDR3 has 14 residues. CDR1 and CDR2 (germline): LNHNV, YYDKDF (reference sequence). The CDR3 DNA is TGTGCCACCAGCAGAGACGTCCTGAACACTGAAGCTTTCTTT. Protein sequence: CATSRDVLNTEAFF.

This chain uses TRBV12-3 or TRBV12-4 with TRBJ1-5; D is unresolved. V was trimmed by 7 bases and J by 3 bases, leaving 10 bases between them. This CDR3 contains 13 residues. CDR3 sequence (DNA): TGTGCCAGCACTCAAACAAACAATCAGCCCCAGCATTTT. This sequence encodes CASTQTNNQPQHF.

This clone came up once. The chain couples TRBV28 to TRBJ1-5; D uncertain. V was clipped by 2 bases and J by 4 bases, with 6 bases between them. Germline V CDR1 and CDR2: MDHEN, SYDVKM. The CDR3 has 13 amino acids. The CDR3 reads CASSLRRNQPQHF. The CDR3 DNA follows: TGTGCCAGCAGTTTAAGGAGGAATCAGCCCCAGCATTTT.

The chain carries TRBV7-8 and TRBJ1-5; possible D gene TRBD1, 6 bases. V gave up 3 bases and J gave up 2 bases, with 11 bases separating them. From germline, CDR1 is SGHVS and CDR2 FQNEAQ. The CDR3 sequence is 15 residues long. The DNA for the CDR3 is TGTGCCAGCAGCTTTGACAGGCTTGGCAATCAGCCCCAGCATTTT. It is translated as CASSFDRLGNQPQHF.

The genes are TRBV27 and TRBJ2-2; no definite D call. The CDR3 has 16 amino acids. Germline-derived CDR1 and CDR2 are MNHEY and SMNVEV (reference sequence). V dropped 3 bases and J dropped 7 bases, with 18 bases sitting between them. The chain's CDR3 is CASSFRRAPYGGELFF. The CDR3 region has the DNA TGTGCCAGCAGTTTCCGAAGAGCCCCCTATGGCGGGGAGCTGTTTTTT.

The chain is built from TRBV5-4 and TRBJ2-7; 7 bases are shared with TRBD2. The CDR3 spans 14 residues. V dropped 3 bases and J dropped 4; count of bases not matched to a gene: 7. Looked up from germline, CDR1 is SGHNT and CDR2 is YYREEE (reference sequence). The CDR3 protein is CASSYLADSYEQYF. The CDR3 nucleotides read TGTGCCAGCAGCTACCTAGCGGATTCATACGAGCAGTACTTC.